This note documents a single T cell receptor beta chain sequence. Its antigen is not identified. Both 60 Vbeta primers and 13 Jbeta primers went into the PCR. Some clones are missing from TCRdb's copy, which holds only in-frame ones; the method was immunoSEQ multiplex PCR. The sample records roughly 100,000 clones, roughly four fifths being singletons. Germline V gene lookup returns CDR1 MNHNS and CDR2 SASEGT. Trimming left V 11 bases short and J 5 bases short, with 15 bases between. The CDR3 sequence is 13 residues long. The data belong to a study of cytomegalovirus exposure and HLA in healthy donors. The study, taken as a whole, reports: In a later analysis, 16,951 TCR beta sequences were associated with HLA alleles at 0.05 false discovery rate.

Material: PBMCs. V is TRBV6-1 and J is TRBJ2-2; D call uncertain. The receptor was isolated from a man aged 25 to 45 in good health and CMV-seropositive. CDR3 coding DNA: TGTGCCGGGCAACGTCTGTGGACCGGGGAGCTGTTTTTT. Amino acid sequence: CAGQRLWTGELFF.